This T cell receptor beta chain was observed in a study of early T cells in non-severe SARS-CoV-2 infection. The overall study: Sequencing targeted bulk RNA from unsorted whole blood, leaving chains unpaired. Study-wide results and caveats: The matching step, a VDJdb search, favored anti-spike CD8 responses and missed private and CD4 specificities.

Unique molecular identifier tags were affixed to discrete cDNA molecules. TCRdb itself ran the 5' RACE reads through MiXCR, one entry per CDR3 protein. Of under 60,000 distinct CDR3 sequences in the sample, 8% to 8.5% were seen once. This clonotype was picked up many times. Its antigen is still unknown. V was clipped by 1 base and J by 0 bases, with 12 bases between them. The CDR3 has 16 residues. Germline V gene sequence: CDR1 SGHTA, CDR2 FQGNSA. This rearrangement joins TRBV7-2 to TRBJ1-1; the D is unclear. Sequencing was carried out using whole blood. The source is an adult who was a healthcare worker with PCR-confirmed SARS-CoV-2 infection or an uninfected control (not recorded which). In nucleotides, the CDR3 is TGTGCCAGCAGCTTAGAACGGAGGATATTGAACACTGAAGCTTTCTTT. Translation: CASSLERRILNTEAFF.